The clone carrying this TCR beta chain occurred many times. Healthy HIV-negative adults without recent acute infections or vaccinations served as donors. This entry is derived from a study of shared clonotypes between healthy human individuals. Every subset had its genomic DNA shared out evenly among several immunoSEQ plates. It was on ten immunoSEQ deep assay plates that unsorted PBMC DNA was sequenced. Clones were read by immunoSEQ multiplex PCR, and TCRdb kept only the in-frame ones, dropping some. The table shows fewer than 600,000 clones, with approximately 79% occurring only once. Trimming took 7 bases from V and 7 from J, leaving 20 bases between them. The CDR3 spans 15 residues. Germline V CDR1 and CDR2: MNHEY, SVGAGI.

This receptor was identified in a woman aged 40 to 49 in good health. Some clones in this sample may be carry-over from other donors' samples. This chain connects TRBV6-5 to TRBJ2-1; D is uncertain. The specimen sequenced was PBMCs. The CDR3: CASTFTPDSGNEQFF. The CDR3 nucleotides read TGTGCCAGCACCTTCACACCTGACTCCGGGAATGAGCAGTTCTTC.